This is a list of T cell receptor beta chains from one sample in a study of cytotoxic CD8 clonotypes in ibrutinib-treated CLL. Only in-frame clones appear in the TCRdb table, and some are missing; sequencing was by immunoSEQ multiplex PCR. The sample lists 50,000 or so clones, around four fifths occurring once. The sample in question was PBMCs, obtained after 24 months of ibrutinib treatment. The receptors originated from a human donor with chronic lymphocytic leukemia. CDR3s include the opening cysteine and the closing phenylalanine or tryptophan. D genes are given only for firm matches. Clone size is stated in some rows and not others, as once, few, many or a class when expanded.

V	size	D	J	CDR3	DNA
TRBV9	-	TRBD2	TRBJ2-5	CASSVDQGGTSWETQYF	TGTGCCAGCAGCGTAGACCAAGGGGGGACTAGCTGGGAGACCCAGTACTTC
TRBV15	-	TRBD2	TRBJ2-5	CATSRLPTSGRPETQYF	TGTGCCACCAGCAGGCTCCCGACTAGCGGGAGGCCGGAGACCCAGTACTTC
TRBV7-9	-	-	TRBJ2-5	CASSLGEFAKTQYF	TGTGCCAGCAGCTTGGGGGAATTCGCTAAGACCCAGTACTTC
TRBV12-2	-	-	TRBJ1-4	CASRLRRIQGSEKLFF	TGTGCAAGTCGCTTACGGCGAATACAGGGATCTGAAAAACTGTTTTTT
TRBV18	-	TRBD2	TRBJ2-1	CASSPPGGSYNEQFF	TGTGCCAGCTCCCCACCCGGCGGGAGCTACAATGAGCAGTTCTTC
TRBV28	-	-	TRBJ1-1	CASSLAGNTEAFF	TGTGCCAGCAGTTTAGCAGGAAACACTGAAGCTTTCTTT
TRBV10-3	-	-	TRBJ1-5	CATNQGVDQPQHF	TGTGCCACCAATCAGGGCGTCGATCAGCCCCAGCATTTT
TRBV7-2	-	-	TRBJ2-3	CASSLAPSWADTQYF	TGTGCCAGCAGCTTGGCCCCATCCTGGGCAGATACGCAGTATTTT
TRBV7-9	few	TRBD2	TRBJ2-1	CASSPRLSGRGNNEQFF	TGTGCCAGCAGCCCCCGCCTGAGCGGGAGGGGGAACAATGAGCAGTTCTTC
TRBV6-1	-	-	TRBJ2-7	CASSERPGTGPYEQYF	TGTGCCAGCAGTGAGCGACCCGGGACCGGACCTTACGAGCAGTACTTC
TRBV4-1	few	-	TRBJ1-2	CASSQVINTNYGYTF	TGCGCCAGCAGCCAAGTGATCAACACTAACTATGGCTACACCTTC
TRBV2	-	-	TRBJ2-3	CASKGGRWSLDTQYF	TGTGCCAGCAAGGGTGGCCGGTGGTCTCTTGATACGCAGTATTTT
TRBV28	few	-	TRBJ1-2	CASSSPTRPGYTF	TGTGCCAGCAGTTCACCAACGCGACCCGGCTACACCTTC
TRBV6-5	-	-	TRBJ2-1	CASSYILAREYNEQFF	TGTGCCAGCAGTTACATTCTAGCGAGGGAATACAATGAGCAGTTCTTC
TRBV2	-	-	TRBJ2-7	CASSLSGIAYEQYF	TGTGCCAGCAGTTTGTCAGGGATCGCCTACGAGCAGTACTTC
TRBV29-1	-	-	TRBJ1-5	CSVGEGDRQPQHF	TGCAGCGTCGGGGAGGGCGATCGTCAGCCCCAGCATTTT
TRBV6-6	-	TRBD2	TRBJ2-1	CASTLAGGNEQFF	TGTGCCAGCACCTTAGCGGGAGGGAATGAGCAGTTCTTC
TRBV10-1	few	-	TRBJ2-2	CASSESTRGTGELFF	TGCGCCAGCAGTGAGTCGACCAGGGGCACCGGGGAGCTGTTTTTT
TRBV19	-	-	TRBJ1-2	CASSNRDTYGYTF	TGTGCCAGTAGCAACAGGGACACCTATGGCTACACCTTC
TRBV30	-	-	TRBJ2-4	CAWSARTVAGTKNIQYF	TGTGCCTGGAGTGCCCGGACAGTGGCGGGAACCAAAAACATTCAGTACTTC
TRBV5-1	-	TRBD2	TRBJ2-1	CASSTPRLAGENEQFF	TGCGCCAGCAGCACACCCCGACTAGCGGGGGAAAATGAGCAGTTCTTC
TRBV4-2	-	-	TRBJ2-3	CASSSEADTQYF	TGTGCCAGCAGCTCCGAAGCAGATACGCAGTATTTT
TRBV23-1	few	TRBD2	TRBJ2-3	CASNGGRRADTQYF	TGCGCCAGCAACGGCGGGAGGCGTGCAGATACGCAGTATTTT
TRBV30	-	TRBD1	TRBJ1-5	CAWDYRDRLFNQPQHF	TGTGCCTGGGATTACCGGGACAGGCTTTTCAATCAGCCCCAGCATTTT
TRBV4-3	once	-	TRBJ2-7	CASSQGEGSGSYEQYF	TGCGCCAGCAGCCAAGGAGAGGGGAGTGGCTCCTACGAGCAGTACTTC
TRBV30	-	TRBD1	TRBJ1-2	CAWLKGQGRGYTF	TGTGCCTGGCTCAAGGGACAGGGACGTGGCTACACCTTC
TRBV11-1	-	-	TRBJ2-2	CASSRPGQTGELFF	TGTGCCAGCAGTCGTCCTGGACAGACCGGGGAGCTGTTTTTT
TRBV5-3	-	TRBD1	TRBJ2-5	CARSSLRTGKRKETQYF	TGTGCCAGAAGCTCCCTACGGACAGGGAAGAGGAAAGAGACCCAGTACTTC
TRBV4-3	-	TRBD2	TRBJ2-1	CASSQNGLAGVSDEQFF	TGCGCCAGCAGCCAAAACGGACTAGCGGGAGTCTCCGACGAGCAGTTCTTC
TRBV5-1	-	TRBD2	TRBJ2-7	CASSLERGSYEQYF	TGCGCCAGCAGCTTGGAGCGGGGATCCTACGAGCAGTACTTC
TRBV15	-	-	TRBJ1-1	CATSRGLGVNTEAFF	TGTGCCACCAGCAGAGGGCTCGGGGTGAACACTGAAGCTTTCTTT
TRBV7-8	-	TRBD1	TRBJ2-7	CASSEGQGIHEQYF	TGTGCCAGCAGCGAGGGACAGGGGATCCACGAGCAGTACTTC
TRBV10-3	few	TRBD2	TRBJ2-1	CAISEASGRGEQFF	TGTGCCATCAGTGAGGCTAGCGGGAGGGGTGAGCAGTTCTTC
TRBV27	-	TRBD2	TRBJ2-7	CASSLTSGGREPRGEQYF	TGTGCCAGCAGTTTAACCTCGGGGGGGCGGGAGCCCCGAGGCGAGCAGTACTTC
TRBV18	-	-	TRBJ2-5	CASSPPSEETQYF	TGTGCCAGCTCACCACCTTCAGAAGAGACCCAGTACTTC
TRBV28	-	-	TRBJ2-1	CASSDPVDNEQFF	TGTGCCAGCAGTGACCCGGTTGACAATGAGCAGTTCTTC
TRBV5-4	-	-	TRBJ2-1	CASSLPNPGQINEQFF	TGTGCCAGCAGCTTGCCAAACCCGGGGCAGATCAATGAGCAGTTCTTC
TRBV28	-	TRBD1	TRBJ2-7	CASSHIRGQGAEQYF	TGTGCCAGCAGTCATATCCGGGGACAGGGAGCCGAGCAGTACTTC
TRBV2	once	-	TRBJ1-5	CASSGGSNQPQHF	TGTGCCAGCAGTGGGGGGAGCAATCAGCCCCAGCATTTT
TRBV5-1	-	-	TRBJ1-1	CASSLDTNTEAFF	TGCGCCAGCAGCCTAGACACAAACACTGAAGCTTTCTTT
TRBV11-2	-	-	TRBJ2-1	CASSPGAKNEQFF	TGTGCCAGCAGCCCAGGGGCAAAAAATGAGCAGTTCTTC
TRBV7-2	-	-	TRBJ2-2	CASSLGVFSGELFF	TGTGCCAGCAGCTTAGGTGTTTTCTCAGGGGAGCTGTTTTTT
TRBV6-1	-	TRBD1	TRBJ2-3	CASSEGVDRGPPDTQYF	TGTGCCAGCAGTGAAGGGGTTGACAGGGGCCCTCCAGATACGCAGTATTTT